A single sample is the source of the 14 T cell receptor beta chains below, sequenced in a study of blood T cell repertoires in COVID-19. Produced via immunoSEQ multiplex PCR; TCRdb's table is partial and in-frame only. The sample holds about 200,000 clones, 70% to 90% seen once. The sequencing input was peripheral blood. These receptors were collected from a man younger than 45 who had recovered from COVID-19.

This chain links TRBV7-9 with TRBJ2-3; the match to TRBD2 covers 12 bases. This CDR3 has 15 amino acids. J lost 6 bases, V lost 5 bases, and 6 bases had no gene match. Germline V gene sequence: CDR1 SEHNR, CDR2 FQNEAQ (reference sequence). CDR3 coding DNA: TGTGCCAGCAGCCGACTAGCGGGGGCCGAGGATACGCAGTATTTT. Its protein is CASSRLAGAEDTQYF.

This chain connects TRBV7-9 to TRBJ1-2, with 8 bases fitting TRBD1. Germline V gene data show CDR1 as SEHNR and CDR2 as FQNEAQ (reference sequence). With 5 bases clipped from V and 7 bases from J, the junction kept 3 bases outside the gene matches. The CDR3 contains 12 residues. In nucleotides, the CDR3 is TGTGCCAGCAGCATAGACAGGGGTGGCTACACCTTC. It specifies CASSIDRGGYTF.

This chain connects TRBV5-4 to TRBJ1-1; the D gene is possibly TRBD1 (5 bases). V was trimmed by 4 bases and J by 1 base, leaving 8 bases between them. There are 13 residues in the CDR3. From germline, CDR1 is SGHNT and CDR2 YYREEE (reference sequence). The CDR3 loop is CASSPGQNTEAFF. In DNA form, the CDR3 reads TGTGCCAGCAGCCCCGGACAGAACACTGAAGCTTTCTTT.

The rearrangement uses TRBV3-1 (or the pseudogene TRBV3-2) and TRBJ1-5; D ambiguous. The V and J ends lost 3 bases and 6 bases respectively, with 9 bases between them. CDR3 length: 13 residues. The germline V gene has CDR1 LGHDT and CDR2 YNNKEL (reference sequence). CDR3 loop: CASSQSRGQPQHF. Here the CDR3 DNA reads TGTGCCAGCAGCCAGTCCCGAGGTCAGCCCCAGCATTTT.

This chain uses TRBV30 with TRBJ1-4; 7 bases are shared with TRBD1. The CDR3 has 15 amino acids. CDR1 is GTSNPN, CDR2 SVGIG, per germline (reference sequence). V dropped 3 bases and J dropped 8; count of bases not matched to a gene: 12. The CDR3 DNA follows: TGTGCCTGGAGCCGGTCGGCAGGGGGTTTCGAAAAACTGTTTTTT. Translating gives CAWSRSAGGFEKLFF.

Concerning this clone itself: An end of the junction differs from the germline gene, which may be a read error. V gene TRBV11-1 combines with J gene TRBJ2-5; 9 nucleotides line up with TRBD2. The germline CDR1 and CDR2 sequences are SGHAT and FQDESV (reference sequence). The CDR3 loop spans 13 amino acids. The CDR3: CASSIAGAETQYF. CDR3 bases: TGTGCCAGCAGCATAGCGGGGGCCGAGACCCAGTACTTC.

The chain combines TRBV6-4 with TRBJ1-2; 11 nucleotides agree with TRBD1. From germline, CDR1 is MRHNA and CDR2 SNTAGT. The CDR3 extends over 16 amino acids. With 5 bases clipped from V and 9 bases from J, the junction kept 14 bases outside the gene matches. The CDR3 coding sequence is TGTGCCAGCAGTCCCCGCTGGGGACAGGGGGTGGGAAGCTACACCTTC. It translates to CASSPRWGQGVGSYTF.

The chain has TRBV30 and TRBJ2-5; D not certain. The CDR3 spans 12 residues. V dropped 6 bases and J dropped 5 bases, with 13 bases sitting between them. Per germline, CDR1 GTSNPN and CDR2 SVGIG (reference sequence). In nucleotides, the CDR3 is TGTGCCTGCAAAGTTCAGTCGGAGACCCAGTACTTC. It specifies CACKVQSETQYF.

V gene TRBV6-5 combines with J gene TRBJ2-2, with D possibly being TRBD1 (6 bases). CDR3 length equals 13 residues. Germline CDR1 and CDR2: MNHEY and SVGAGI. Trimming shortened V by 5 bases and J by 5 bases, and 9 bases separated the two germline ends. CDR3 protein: CASSRTETGELFF. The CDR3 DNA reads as TGTGCCAGCAGTAGGACAGAGACCGGGGAGCTGTTTTTT.

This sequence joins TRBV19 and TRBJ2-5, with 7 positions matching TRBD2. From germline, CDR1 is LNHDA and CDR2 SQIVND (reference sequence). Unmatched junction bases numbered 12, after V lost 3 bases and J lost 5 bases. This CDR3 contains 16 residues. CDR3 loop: CASSILIGGGGETQYF. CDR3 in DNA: TGTGCCAGTAGTATTTTGATTGGCGGGGGTGGGGAGACCCAGTACTTC.

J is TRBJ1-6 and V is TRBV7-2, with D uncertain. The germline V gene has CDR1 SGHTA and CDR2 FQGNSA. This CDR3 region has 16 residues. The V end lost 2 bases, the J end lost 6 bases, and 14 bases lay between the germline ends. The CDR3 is CASSLRVAEGNSPLHF. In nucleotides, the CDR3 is TGTGCCAGCAGCTTAAGGGTAGCCGAGGGTAATTCACCCCTCCACTTT.

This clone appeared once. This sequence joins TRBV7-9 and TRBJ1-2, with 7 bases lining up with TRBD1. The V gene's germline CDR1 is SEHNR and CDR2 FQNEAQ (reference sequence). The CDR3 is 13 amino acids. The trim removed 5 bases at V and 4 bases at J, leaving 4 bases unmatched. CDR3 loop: CASSQEGAYGYTF. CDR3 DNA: TGTGCCAGCAGCCAGGAGGGGGCCTATGGCTACACCTTC.

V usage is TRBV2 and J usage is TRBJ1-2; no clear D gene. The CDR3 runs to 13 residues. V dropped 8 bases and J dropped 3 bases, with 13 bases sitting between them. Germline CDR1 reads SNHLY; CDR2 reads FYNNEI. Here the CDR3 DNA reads TGTGCCAGCGGGCCGAACATCGACTATGGCTACACCTTC. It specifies CASGPNIDYGYTF.

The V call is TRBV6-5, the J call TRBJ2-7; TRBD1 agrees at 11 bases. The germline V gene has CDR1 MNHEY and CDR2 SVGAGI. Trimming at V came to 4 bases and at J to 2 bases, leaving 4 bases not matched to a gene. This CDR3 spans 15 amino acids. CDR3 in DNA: TGTGCCAGCAGTTTCCCGGGACAGGGGGCCTACGAGCAGTACTTC. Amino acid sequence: CASSFPGQGAYEQYF.